The clone carrying this T cell receptor beta chain was observed a handful of times. The sample is drawn from a study of blood T cells in healthy people across ages. Germline V gene lookup returns CDR1 DFQATT and CDR2 SNEGSKA (reference sequence). V lost 3 bases to trimming and J lost 6 bases; unmatched junction nucleotides: 11. The CDR3 runs to 15 residues. It was with a sample-barcoded 5' primer and a J-beta primer mix that a second PCR of roughly 7 to 12 cycles was run. MiXCR, applied by TCRdb to the 5' RACE reads, yields one record per CDR3 protein. The sample contains a few hundred thousand distinct CDR3 sequences, roughly a quarter of which appear only once. The data also belong to a second study, concerning T cells of mothers and their children. That work adds: Among related mother-child pairs, overlap was slightly higher than in unrelated pairs, though not significantly.

Specimen: blood. The source of this sequence is a boy between 2 and 15 years old in good health. The J gene is TRBJ2-3, the V gene TRBV20-1; 8 bases are a match to TRBD2. The CDR3 region is CSASLAGRPLDTQYF. As DNA, the CDR3 is TGCAGTGCTAGCTTAGCGGGACGCCCCCTCGATACGCAGTATTTT.